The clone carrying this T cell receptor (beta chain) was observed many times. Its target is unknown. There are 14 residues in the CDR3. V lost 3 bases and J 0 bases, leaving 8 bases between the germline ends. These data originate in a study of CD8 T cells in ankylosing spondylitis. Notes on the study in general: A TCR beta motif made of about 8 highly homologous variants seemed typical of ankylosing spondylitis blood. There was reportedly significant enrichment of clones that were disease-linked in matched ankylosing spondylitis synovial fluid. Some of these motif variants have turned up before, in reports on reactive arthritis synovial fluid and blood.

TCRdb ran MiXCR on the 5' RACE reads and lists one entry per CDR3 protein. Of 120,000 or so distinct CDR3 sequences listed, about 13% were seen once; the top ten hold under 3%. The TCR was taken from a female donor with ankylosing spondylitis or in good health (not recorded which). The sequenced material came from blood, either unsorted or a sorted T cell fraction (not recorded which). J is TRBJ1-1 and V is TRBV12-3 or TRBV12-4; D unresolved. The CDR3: CASSFAAMNTEAFF. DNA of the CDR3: TGTGCCAGCAGTTTCGCTGCCATGAACACTGAAGCTTTCTTT.